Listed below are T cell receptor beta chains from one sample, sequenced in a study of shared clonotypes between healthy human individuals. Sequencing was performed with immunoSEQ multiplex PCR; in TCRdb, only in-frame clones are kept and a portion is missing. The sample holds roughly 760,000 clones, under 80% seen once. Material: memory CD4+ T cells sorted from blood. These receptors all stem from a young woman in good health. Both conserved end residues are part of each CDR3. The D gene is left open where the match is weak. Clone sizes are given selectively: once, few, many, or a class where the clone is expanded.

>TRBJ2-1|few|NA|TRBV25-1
TGTGCCAGCAGTGATCAAATTGCAGTTGTCTTC
CASSDQIAVVF
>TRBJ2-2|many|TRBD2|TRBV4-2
TGTGCCAGCAGCCGAGAACTAGCGGCTAACACCGGGGAGCTGTTTTTT
CASSRELAANTGELFF
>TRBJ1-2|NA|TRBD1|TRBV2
TGTGCCAGCACCCGGACAGGCCAGATTAACTATGGCTACACCTTC
CASTRTGQINYGYTF
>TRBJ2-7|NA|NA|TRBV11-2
TGTGCCAGCAACCCCCGGAGGGACGAGCAGTACTTC
CASNPRRDEQYF
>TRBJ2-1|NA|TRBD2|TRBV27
TGTGCCAGCAGCGTAGGAGCGGGAGGACTCAATGAGCAGTTCTTC
CASSVGAGGLNEQFF
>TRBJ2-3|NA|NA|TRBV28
TGTGCCAGCAGTTTTCCCCCTCAAGGTACGCAGTATTTT
CASSFPPQGTQYF
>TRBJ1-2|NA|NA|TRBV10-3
TGTGCCATCGAGAAGCAGGGAGGTCTTGATGACTACACCTTC
CAIEKQGGLDDYTF
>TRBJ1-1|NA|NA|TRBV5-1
TGCGCCAGCAGCTTGGTGACAGGGAACACTGAAGCTTTCTTT
CASSLVTGNTEAFF
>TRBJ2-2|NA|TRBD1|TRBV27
TGTGCCAGCAGCAAATACAGGGGGCAGAGCGGGGAGCTGTTTTTT
CASSKYRGQSGELFF
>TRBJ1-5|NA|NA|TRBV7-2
TGTGCCAGCAGCTTAGTAGGCACCCAGACCCAGCATTTT
CASSLVGTQTQHF
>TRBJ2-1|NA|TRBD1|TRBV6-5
TGTGCCAGCAGTTACTCGACAGGGGGCGCCTACAATGAGCAGTTCTTC
CASSYSTGGAYNEQFF
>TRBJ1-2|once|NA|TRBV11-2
TGTGCCAGCAGCTCCATAGGGGGGGGCTATGGCTACACCTTC
CASSSIGGGYGYTF
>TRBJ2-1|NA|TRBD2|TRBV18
TGTGCCAGCTCACAGGGACTAGCGGACAATGAGCAGTTCTTC
CASSQGLADNEQFF
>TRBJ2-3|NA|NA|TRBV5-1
TGCGCCAGCAGCTTGACTCCCGTGGTCACAGATACGCAGTATTTT
CASSLTPVVTDTQYF
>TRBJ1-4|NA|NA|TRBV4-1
TGCGCCAGCAGCCATGGGACCGTTGATGAAAAACTGTTTTTT
CASSHGTVDEKLFF
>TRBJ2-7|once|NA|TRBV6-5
TGTGCCAGCAGTTTGGGCTGGGGCTCCTACGAGCAGTACTTC
CASSLGWGSYEQYF
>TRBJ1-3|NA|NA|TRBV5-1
TGCGCCAGCACATCAGGGACCGCTGGAAACACCATATATTTT
CASTSGTAGNTIYF
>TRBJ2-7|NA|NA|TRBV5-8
TGTGCCAGCAGCAAAGTGGGGTACGAGCAGTACTTC
CASSKVGYEQYF
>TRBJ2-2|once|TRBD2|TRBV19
TGTGCCAGTAGTATCGAACGAGCGGGAGTTCCAACCGGGGAGCTGTTTTTT
CASSIERAGVPTGELFF
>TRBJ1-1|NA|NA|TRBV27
TGTGCCAGCAGTTCCCGCGGCGGGAACACTGAAGCTTTCTTT
CASSSRGGNTEAFF
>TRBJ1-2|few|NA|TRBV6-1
TGTGCCAGCAGTGAACCATTTAACTATGGCTACACCTTC
CASSEPFNYGYTF
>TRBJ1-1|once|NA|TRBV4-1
TGCGCCAGCAGCCACATAAACACTGAAGCTTTCTTT
CASSHINTEAFF